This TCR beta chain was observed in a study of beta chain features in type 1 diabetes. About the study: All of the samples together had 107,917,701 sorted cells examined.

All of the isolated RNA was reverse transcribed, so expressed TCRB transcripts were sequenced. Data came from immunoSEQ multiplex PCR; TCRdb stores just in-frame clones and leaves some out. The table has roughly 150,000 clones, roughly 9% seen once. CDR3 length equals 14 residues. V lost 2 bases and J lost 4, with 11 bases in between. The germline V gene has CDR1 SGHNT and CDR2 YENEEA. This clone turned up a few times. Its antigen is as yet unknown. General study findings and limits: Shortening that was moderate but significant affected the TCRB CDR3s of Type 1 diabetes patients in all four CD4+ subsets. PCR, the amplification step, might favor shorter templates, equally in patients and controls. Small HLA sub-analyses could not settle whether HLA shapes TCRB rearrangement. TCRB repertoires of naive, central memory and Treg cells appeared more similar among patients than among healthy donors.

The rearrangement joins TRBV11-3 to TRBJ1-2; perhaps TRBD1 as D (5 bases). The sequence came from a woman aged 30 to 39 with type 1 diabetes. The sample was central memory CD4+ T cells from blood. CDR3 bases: TGTGCCAGCAGCTTACAGGGCACCTTCTATGGCTACACCTTC. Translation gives CASSLQGTFYGYTF. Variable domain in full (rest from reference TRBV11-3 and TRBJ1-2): EAGVVQSPRYKIIEKKQPVAFWCNPISGHNTLYWYLQNLGQGPELLIRYENEEAVDDSQLPKDRFSAERLKGVDSTLKIQPAELGDSAVYLCASSLQGTFYGYTFGSGTRLTVV.